Below are 25 T cell receptor beta chains sequenced from a single sample in a study of molecular identifiers for immune sequencing clone quantification. TCRdb analysed the PCR reads with MiXCR anew, one entry per CDR3 protein. The sample carries 490,000 or so distinct CDR3 sequences, roughly 23% recorded once. The sequenced sample consisted of naive CD8+ T cells from blood, with Jurkat cell RNA spiked in. The subset: FACS-sorted CD8+CD4-CCR7+CD45RA+ naive T cells. The receptors here all came from a human donor in good health. Some libraries in this study had Jurkat cell RNA spiked in.

This clonotype was seen a handful of times. The rearrangement joins TRBV19 to TRBJ2-7, with D unresolved. V gave up 5 bases and J gave up 3 bases, with 11 bases separating them. CDR1 and CDR2 (germline): LNHDA, SQIVND (reference sequence). CDR3 size: 13 residues. The CDR3 loop is CASSPSSFYEQYF. In nucleotides, the CDR3 is TGTGCCAGTAGTCCTTCTTCGTTCTACGAGCAGTACTTC.

Only a few counts were recorded for this clonotype. The chain combines TRBV28 with TRBJ2-7; no firm D call. This CDR3 comprises 16 residues. Germline-derived CDR1 and CDR2 are MDHEN and SYDVKM. The ends were cut back, 5 bases at V and 0 bases at J, with 17 bases in the middle. For the CDR3, the DNA is TGTGCCAGCAGTACCCCCGTTCGCGGCTTCTCCTACGAGCAGTACTTC. Its protein product is CASSTPVRGFSYEQYF.

This clonotype was detected many times. This chain joins TRBV7-9 and TRBJ2-3; possible D gene TRBD1, 5 bases. The V end was cut by 1 base, the J end by 3 bases, with 11 bases between. Germline V CDR1 and CDR2: SEHNR, FQNEAQ (reference sequence). The CDR3 contains 15 residues. The CDR3 reads CASSLVQERTDTQYF. Here the CDR3 DNA reads TGTGCCAGCAGCTTAGTACAGGAGAGGACAGATACGCAGTATTTT.

Comment on this clonotype: A clone one base away is much larger, so this may be a read error. This chain uses TRBV6-2 or TRBV6-3 with TRBJ2-3, with D uncertain. The germline V gene encodes CDR1 MNHEY and CDR2 SVGEGT. The CDR3 sequence is 12 residues long. CDR3 region: CASGYLGDTQYF. In DNA, the CDR3 is TGTGCCAGCGGTTACTTAGGAGATACGCAGTATTTT.

V is TRBV3-1 and J is TRBJ2-7; a weak D match, TRBD1 (6 bases). The CDR3 has 15 residues. Trimming removed 4 bases from V and 3 bases from J, with 16 bases in between. Germline-derived CDR1 and CDR2 are LGHDT and YNNKEL (reference sequence). CDR3 sequence (DNA): TGTGCCAGCAGCCCAGGACAGCGTTACGGCTACGAGCAGTACTTC. It translates to CASSPGQRYGYEQYF.

This clonotype was recorded many times. This chain uses TRBV5-6 with TRBJ1-1, with D perhaps TRBD1 (5 bases). V was trimmed by 5 bases and J by 3 bases, leaving 14 bases between them. CDR1 and CDR2 (germline): SGHDT, YYEEEE. The CDR3 spans 14 residues. The CDR3 sequence is CASRSAGYDTEAFF. The DNA for the CDR3 is TGTGCCAGCAGGTCGGCAGGGTATGACACTGAAGCTTTCTTT.

This clonotype was picked up a small number of times. The CDR3 DNA sequence: TGTGCCAGTTCAATGGCTCGAATCGAGGGCGACTACGAGCAGTACTTC. Its protein product is CASSMARIEGDYEQYF. The gene calls are TRBV27 and TRBJ2-7; perhaps TRBD2 as D (5 bases). The CDR3 has 16 amino acids. V lost 9 bases and J 3 bases, leaving 24 bases between the germline ends. The germline CDR1 and CDR2 sequences are MNHEY and SMNVEV (reference sequence).

In this sample, this clonotype turned up many times. An end of the junction does not agree with germline; a read error may underlie this. V gene TRBV7-7 combines with J gene TRBJ2-1; tentatively, D is TRBD2 (6 bases). This CDR3 is built from 12 residues. Germline CDR1 and CDR2: SSHAT and FNYEAQ (reference sequence). The CDR3 nucleotides read TGTGCTAGCAGCCCAGGGACTGGTGAGCAGTTCTTC. Its translation is CASSPGTGEQFF.

This clonotype was found a few times. This chain uses TRBV11-2 with TRBJ2-7; possible D gene TRBD1, 7 bases. Germline values: CDR1 SGHAT, CDR2 FQNNGV. Trimming removed 1 base at V and 4 bases at J, with 14 bases between. This CDR3 is built from 15 residues. CDR3 in amino acids: CASSLAGGGIYEQYF. The CDR3 DNA sequence: TGTGCCAGCAGCTTAGCAGGGGGAGGAATTTACGAGCAGTACTTC.

This clonotype showed up many times. The chain couples TRBV18 to TRBJ1-1; 9 nucleotides line up with TRBD1. The CDR3 consists of 16 residues. From germline, CDR1 is KGHSH and CDR2 LQKENI. V lost 2 bases, J lost 1 base, and 5 bases stayed unmatched. For the CDR3, the DNA is TGTGCCAGCTCACCAGGGACAGGGCCCGCGAACACTGAAGCTTTCTTT. Translating gives CASSPGTGPANTEAFF.

Only a few counts were recorded for this clonotype. The chain uses TRBV4-1 and TRBJ2-1, with D maybe TRBD1 (6 bases). Germline V gene data show CDR1 as MGHRA and CDR2 as YSYEKL. The CDR3 totals 17 residues. V was trimmed by 3 bases and J by 8 bases, leaving 23 bases between them. The CDR3 nucleotides read TGCGCCAGCAGCCACAGATCGGACAGCTCCCCTTCCTATGAGCAGTTCTTC. Protein sequence: CASSHRSDSSPSYEQFF.

This clonotype occurred many times. The chain joins TRBV20-1 to TRBJ1-5, with 8 bases identical to TRBD1. Looked up from germline, CDR1 is DFQATT and CDR2 is SNEGSKA (reference sequence). The CDR3 covers 15 residues. The junction had 7 bases not matched to a gene; V was cut back by 1 base and J by 5 bases. This chain's CDR3 is CSARVRGLGDQPQHF. The CDR3 DNA reads TGCAGTGCTAGAGTCAGGGGGCTTGGGGATCAGCCCCAGCATTTT.

This clonotype appeared many times. The chain carries TRBV7-2 and TRBJ2-7; tentatively, D is TRBD1 (6 bases). The ends were cut back, 4 bases at V and 3 bases at J, with 10 bases in the middle. Germline V lookup: CDR1 SGHTA, CDR2 FQGNSA. The length of the CDR3 is 13 residues. The CDR3 loop is CASSYDRSYEQYF. CDR3 in DNA: TGTGCCAGCAGCTATGACAGGAGCTACGAGCAGTACTTC.

The rearrangement joins TRBV5-4 to TRBJ1-2; 10 nucleotides agree with TRBD1. Germline lookup yields CDR1 SGHNT and CDR2 YYREEE (reference sequence). The CDR3 runs to 14 residues. V lost 4 bases and J lost 6; bases outside the gene matches: 6. The CDR3 sequence is CASSTSGTGDGYTF. For the CDR3, the DNA is TGTGCCAGCAGCACTTCCGGGACAGGGGATGGCTACACCTTC.

J is TRBJ1-6 and V is TRBV12-5; D gene uncertain. Germline V gene data show CDR1 as LGHNT and CDR2 as FRNRAP. The CDR3 has 17 amino acids. V lost 0 bases and J 9 bases, leaving 18 bases between the germline ends. CDR3 sequence: CASGLVLEPVVGSPLHF. In DNA form, the CDR3 reads TGTGCTAGTGGTTTGGTACTGGAGCCCGTCGTCGGTTCACCCCTCCACTTT.

In the case of this clonotype: Possible read error: a much larger clone is one base away. The rearrangement uses TRBV27 and TRBJ1-1, with no clear D. This CDR3 has 13 residues. Trimming shortened V by 4 bases and J by 1 base, and 7 bases separated the two germline ends. Per germline, CDR1 MNHEY and CDR2 SMNVEV (reference sequence). The chain's CDR3 is CASSSYANTEAFF. CDR3 nucleotides: TGTGCCAGCAGTTCATATGCGAACACTGAAGCTTTCTTT.

This clonotype was seen more than once but under ten times. This chain connects TRBV7-9 to TRBJ1-4, with 7 bases fitting TRBD1. V dropped 8 bases and J dropped 8; count of bases not matched to a gene: 8. Germline CDR1 SEHNR, CDR2 FQNEAQ (reference sequence). This CDR3 is 13 amino acids long. The DNA of the CDR3 is TGTGCCAGCCTAGGACAGGCAAACGAAAAACTGTTTTTT. Residues: CASLGQANEKLFF.

Concerning this clonotype: This clone may be a read error of a much larger clone one base away. This chain joins TRBV30 and TRBJ2-5; D is perhaps TRBD2 (6 bases). Between the trimmed V and J ends, which lost 1 base and 0 bases, there was a span of 15 bases. The germline V gene encodes CDR1 GTSNPN and CDR2 SVGIG (reference sequence). The CDR3 has 16 amino acids. CDR3 DNA sequence: TGTGCCTGGAGTGAACCGGGACTGACGTACCAAGAGACCCAGTACTTC. Protein: CAWSEPGLTYQETQYF.

This clonotype was counted ten times or more. The J gene is TRBJ2-5, the V gene TRBV7-9, with unresolved D. Germline V CDR1 and CDR2: SEHNR, FQNEAQ (reference sequence). There are 13 residues in the CDR3. Trimming removed 5 bases at V and 1 base at J, with 8 bases between. Written as DNA, the CDR3 is TGTGCCAGCAGCGGCATTGGCCAAGAGACCCAGTACTTC. Translated, it gives CASSGIGQETQYF.

This clonotype was picked up a small number of times. This chain links TRBV30 with TRBJ2-1; 9 nucleotides line up with TRBD2. The CDR3 covers 14 residues. Trimming cost V 2 bases and J 6 bases; bases outside gene matches: 5. Germline V lookup: CDR1 GTSNPN, CDR2 SVGIG (reference sequence). Here the CDR3 DNA reads TGTGCCTGGAGTTGGGCTAGCGGGGCCAATGAGCAGTTCTTC. It codes for CAWSWASGANEQFF. Full variable domain (rest looked up from reference TRBV30 and TRBJ2-1): SQTIHQWPATLVQPVGSPLSLECTVEGTSNPNLYWYRQAAGRGLQLLFYSVGIGQISSEVPQNLSASRPQDRQFILSSKKLLLSDSGFYLCAWSWASGANEQFFGPGTRLTVL.

This clonotype turned up a few times. The V gene is TRBV7-9, the J gene TRBJ1-4, with D unclear. CDR3 length equals 15 residues. The ends were cut back, 3 bases at V and 4 bases at J, with 12 bases in the middle. Germline V gene data show CDR1 as SEHNR and CDR2 as FQNEAQ (reference sequence). For the CDR3, the DNA is TGTGCCAGCAGCTTGCGGGAGGAAATTAATGAAAAACTGTTTTTT. Translated, it gives CASSLREEINEKLFF.

This clonotype has a count of ten or more. This chain links TRBV5-1 with TRBJ1-5; 7 nucleotides agree with TRBD1. Per germline, CDR1 SGHRS and CDR2 YFSETQ. This CDR3 spans 16 amino acids. After removal of 4 bases from V and 1 base from J, the junction contained 8 bases not matched to a gene. The CDR3 sequence: CASSMGQLGSNQPQHF. The CDR3 DNA reads as TGCGCCAGCAGCATGGGACAGCTGGGGAGCAATCAGCCCCAGCATTTT.

This clonotype was observed at least ten times. V gene TRBV7-2 combines with J gene TRBJ1-1; 7 positions match TRBD1. The CDR3 runs 15 residues. Germline CDR1 reads SGHTA; CDR2 reads FQGNSA. V trimming: 5 bases; J trimming: 2 bases; junction bases outside the gene matches: 8. The CDR3, as DNA: TGTGCCAGCAGCCCGTGGACAGGAGAAAACACTGAAGCTTTCTTT. Amino acids: CASSPWTGENTEAFF.

This CDR3 reads CASSIGGQGLLFHEQYF. The CDR3 region has the DNA TGTGCCAGTAGTATCGGGGGACAGGGTCTACTTTTCCACGAGCAGTACTTC. The chain uses TRBV19 and TRBJ2-7; 9 bases are shared with TRBD1. Germline V gene sequence: CDR1 LNHDA, CDR2 SQIVND (reference sequence). J lost 5 bases, V lost 3 bases, and 14 bases had no gene match. This CDR3 spans 17 amino acids. The variable domain in full, completed from reference TRBV19 and TRBJ2-7, reads DGGITQSPKYLFRKEGQNVTLSCEQNLNHDAMYWYRQDPGQGLRLIYYSQIVNDFQKGDIAEGYSVSREKKESFPLTVTSAQKNPTAFYLCASSIGGQGLLFHEQYFGPGTRLTVT.

On this clonotype itself: A much more abundant neighbour one base away suggests this may be a read error. Because it lacks the conserved phenylalanine or tryptophan at the end, this CDR3 is likely a read error. The chain couples TRBV19 to TRBJ1-1; possible D gene TRBD1, 5 bases. The CDR3 is made up of 13 amino acids. Between the trimmed V and J ends, which lost 5 bases and 1 base, there was a span of 8 bases. CDR1 and CDR2 from the germline V gene are LNHDA and SQIVND (reference sequence). The CDR3: CASSARGNTEAFL. The CDR3 nucleotides are TGTGCCAGTAGTGCGAGGGGGAACACTGAAGCTTTCCTT.